The rows below give T cell receptor beta chains drawn from one sample of a study of blood T cell repertoires in COVID-19. Clones were sequenced by immunoSEQ multiplex PCR, and TCRdb holds only the in-frame ones, with some missing. The repertoire holds more than 110,000 clones, with approximately 83% as singletons. Sequenced input: peripheral blood. These receptors all come from a human donor in a cohort sampled during active COVID-19. Both conserved end residues are part of each CDR3. The order of the fields is CDR3 DNA, CDR3 protein, V gene, CDR3 length, J gene, D gene, clone size. A D gene is named only where the DNA matches it firmly. Clone sizes are given selectively: once, few, many, or a class where the clone is expanded.

DNA: TGTGCCAGCTCACCGGTGTCTGTCGGGGTGAACACTGAAGCTTTCTTT; CDR3: CASSPVSVGVNTEAFF; V: TRBV18; length: 16; J: TRBJ1-1; D: -; size: -
DNA: TGTGCCAGCAGTGAACTTCGGTCCGCCGGCTACACCTTC; CDR3: CASSELRSAGYTF; V: TRBV6-1; length: 13; J: TRBJ1-2; D: -; size: few
DNA: TGTGCCAGCAGTTTACAAAATACGGGGGGCTACACCTTC; CDR3: CASSLQNTGGYTF; V: TRBV28; length: 13; J: TRBJ1-2; D: -; size: -
DNA: TGTGCCAGTTCTGGGGCCCCCTACCAAGAGACCCAGTACTTC; CDR3: CASSGAPYQETQYF; V: TRBV19; length: 14; J: TRBJ2-5; D: -; size: -
DNA: TGTGCCAGCAGCTTCCCTCTTAGCGGGGGGCGTTCGAACACCGGGGAGCTGTTTTTT; CDR3: CASSFPLSGGRSNTGELFF; V: TRBV7-2; length: 19; J: TRBJ2-2; D: TRBD2; size: -
DNA: TGTGCCAGCAGCTCCCAGGGGGTGGCCACGCAGTATTTT; CDR3: CASSSQGVATQYF; V: TRBV11-2; length: 13; J: TRBJ2-3; D: TRBD1; size: -
DNA: TGTGCCAGCAGGACAGGGGGCGCAATCTACGAGCAGTACTTC; CDR3: CASRTGGAIYEQYF; V: TRBV6-5; length: 14; J: TRBJ2-7; D: TRBD1; size: few
DNA: TGTGCCAGCTCACCCGAGTCTGGAAACACCATATATTTT; CDR3: CASSPESGNTIYF; V: TRBV18; length: 13; J: TRBJ1-3; D: -; size: once
DNA: TGTGCCAGCAGCTCGAGGACAGGGGAGAAACTGTTTTTT; CDR3: CASSSRTGEKLFF; V: TRBV7-2; length: 13; J: TRBJ1-4; D: TRBD1; size: -
DNA: TGTGCCAGCACCCCGGGAGGGGATAGCAATCAGCCCCAGCATTTT; CDR3: CASTPGGDSNQPQHF; V: TRBV6-5; length: 15; J: TRBJ1-5; D: -; size: once
DNA: TGCGCCAGCAGCTTTGAGGGGGGCAATCAGCCCCAGCATTTT; CDR3: CASSFEGGNQPQHF; V: TRBV5-1; length: 14; J: TRBJ1-5; D: -; size: once
DNA: TGTGCCACCAGCAGAGATGTGGGGGCCCACGAGCAGTACTTC; CDR3: CATSRDVGAHEQYF; V: TRBV15; length: 14; J: TRBJ2-7; D: -; size: -
DNA: TGTGCCAGCAGTTTTCTAACAGGGCGAATGAACACTGAAGCTTTCTTT; CDR3: CASSFLTGRMNTEAFF; V: TRBV28; length: 16; J: TRBJ1-1; D: -; size: -
DNA: TGTGCCAGTAGGAAAATGACAGCGGGGGCTGAAGCTTTCTTT; CDR3: CASRKMTAGAEAFF; V: TRBV19; length: 14; J: TRBJ1-1; D: -; size: -
DNA: TGTGCCAGCAGCTCCGGACAGGGTAATGAAAAACTGTTTTTT; CDR3: CASSSGQGNEKLFF; V: TRBV5-4; length: 14; J: TRBJ1-4; D: TRBD1; size: -
DNA: TGTGCCAGCAGTCGAGGGGACAGAAACACCGGGGAGCTGTTTTTT; CDR3: CASSRGDRNTGELFF; V: TRBV2; length: 15; J: TRBJ2-2; D: TRBD1; size: -
DNA: TGCGCCAGCAAGTCCGGGACAGGAAGTTACGAGCAGTACTTC; CDR3: CASKSGTGSYEQYF; V: TRBV5-1; length: 14; J: TRBJ2-7; D: TRBD1; size: -
DNA: TGTGCCAGCAGTTTATCGGGACAGCCACCCTACGAGCAGTACTTC; CDR3: CASSLSGQPPYEQYF; V: TRBV27; length: 15; J: TRBJ2-7; D: TRBD1; size: -
DNA: TGTGCCAGCAGGGATGCAGGGCCAACTAATGAAAAACTGTTTTTT; CDR3: CASRDAGPTNEKLFF; V: TRBV3-1/TRBV3-2; length: 15; J: TRBJ1-4; D: -; size: -
DNA: TGTGCCAGCAAGCGGGGTTGGGAGCAGTACTTC; CDR3: CASKRGWEQYF; V: TRBV6-5; length: 11; J: TRBJ2-7; D: TRBD2; size: -
DNA: TGCGCCAGCCGGACTAGCGGGGGAAGCACCGGGGAGCTGTTTTTT; CDR3: CASRTSGGSTGELFF; V: TRBV5-1; length: 15; J: TRBJ2-2; D: TRBD2; size: -
DNA: TGTGCCAGCAGCCGAGCTCTAGATACGCAGTATTTT; CDR3: CASSRALDTQYF; V: TRBV7-9; length: 12; J: TRBJ2-3; D: -; size: -
DNA: TGTGCCAGCAGCCGTAACATGGACAATGAAGCTTTCTTT; CDR3: CASSRNMDNEAFF; V: TRBV7-9; length: 13; J: TRBJ1-1; D: -; size: -
DNA: TGTGCCACCAGCCGGGGACAGCGAGAGACCCAGTACTTC; CDR3: CATSRGQRETQYF; V: TRBV24-1; length: 13; J: TRBJ2-5; D: TRBD1; size: -
DNA: TGTGCCAGCAGTCGACAGGGGGCGAGCTCCTATAATTCACCCCTCCACTTT; CDR3: CASSRQGASSYNSPLHF; V: TRBV6-6; length: 17; J: TRBJ1-6; D: TRBD1; size: -
DNA: TGTGCCAGCAGTTTCCTTCGGGGTTCGGGGTCAAAACAAGAGCAGTACTTC; CDR3: CASSFLRGSGSKQEQYF; V: TRBV27; length: 17; J: TRBJ2-7; D: -; size: few
DNA: TGCGACACCCCGGGACAGGGGACTCCTACTACGGGAGAGCAGTACTTC; CDR3: CDTPGQGTPTTGEQYF; V: TRBV21-1; length: 16; J: TRBJ2-7; D: -; size: -
DNA: TGCGCCAGCAGCGCAAGAGACAGGGACTATGGCTACACCTTC; CDR3: CASSARDRDYGYTF; V: TRBV5-1; length: 14; J: TRBJ1-2; D: TRBD1; size: -
DNA: TGTGCCAGCAGCTTGGGGGGACAGGGGGCTACGAATGAGCAGTTCTTC; CDR3: CASSLGGQGATNEQFF; V: TRBV7-9; length: 16; J: TRBJ2-1; D: TRBD1; size: -
DNA: TGTGCCAGCAGCTTAGGGACAGCTCCGCAGTTCTTC; CDR3: CASSLGTAPQFF; V: TRBV7-3; length: 12; J: TRBJ2-1; D: TRBD1; size: -
DNA: TGCAGCGTCCCCGGGTCTCGGAGCACAGATACGCAGTATTTT; CDR3: CSVPGSRSTDTQYF; V: TRBV29-1; length: 14; J: TRBJ2-3; D: -; size: -
DNA: TGTGCCAGCAGCCGAGGCCACGGGGGGGCATGGGAGACCCAGTACTTC; CDR3: CASSRGHGGAWETQYF; V: TRBV14; length: 16; J: TRBJ2-5; D: TRBD2; size: -
DNA: TGTGCCATTAGTAGCGGGGGGACGAACACCGGGGAGCTGTTTTTT; CDR3: CAISSGGTNTGELFF; V: TRBV10-3; length: 15; J: TRBJ2-2; D: TRBD2; size: -
DNA: TGCGCCAGCAGCTTGGAGCTGCAGGGCCGTAATTCACCCCTCCACTTT; CDR3: CASSLELQGRNSPLHF; V: TRBV5-1; length: 16; J: TRBJ1-6; D: -; size: -
DNA: TGCGCCAGCAGCCCCCGGACAGGGGATAATTCACCCCTCCACTTT; CDR3: CASSPRTGDNSPLHF; V: TRBV5-1; length: 15; J: TRBJ1-6; D: TRBD1; size: -
DNA: TGTGCCAGCAGCCGAAATGTCTGGGAGTATTCACCCCTCCACTTT; CDR3: CASSRNVWEYSPLHF; V: TRBV3-1/TRBV3-2; length: 15; J: TRBJ1-6; D: -; size: few